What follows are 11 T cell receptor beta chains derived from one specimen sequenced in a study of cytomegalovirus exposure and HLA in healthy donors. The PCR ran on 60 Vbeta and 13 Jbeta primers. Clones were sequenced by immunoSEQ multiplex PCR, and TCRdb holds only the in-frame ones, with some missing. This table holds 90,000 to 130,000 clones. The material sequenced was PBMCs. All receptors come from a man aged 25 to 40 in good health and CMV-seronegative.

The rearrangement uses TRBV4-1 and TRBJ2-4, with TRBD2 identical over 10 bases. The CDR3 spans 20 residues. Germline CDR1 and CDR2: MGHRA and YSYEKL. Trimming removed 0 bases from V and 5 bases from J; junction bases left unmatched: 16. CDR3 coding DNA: TGCGCCAGCAGCCAAGATCACCTAGCGGGGGCCGAAAGAAGCCAAAACATTCAGTACTTC. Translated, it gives CASSQDHLAGAERSQNIQYF.

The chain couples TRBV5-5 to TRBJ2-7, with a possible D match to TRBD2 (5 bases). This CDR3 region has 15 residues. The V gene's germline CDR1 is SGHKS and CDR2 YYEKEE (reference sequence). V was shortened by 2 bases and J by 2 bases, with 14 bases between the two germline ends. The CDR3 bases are TGTGCCAGCAGCTTTTCCCCGGGATACCCCTACGAGCAGTACTTC. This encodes CASSFSPGYPYEQYF.

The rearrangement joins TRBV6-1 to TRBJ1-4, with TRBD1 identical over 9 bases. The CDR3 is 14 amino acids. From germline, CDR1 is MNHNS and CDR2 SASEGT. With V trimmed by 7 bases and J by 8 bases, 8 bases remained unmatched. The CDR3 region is CASTLQGAREKLFF. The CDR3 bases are TGTGCCAGCACTTTACAGGGGGCGAGAGAAAAACTGTTTTTT.

The CDR3 region has the DNA TGTGCCAGCAGTGAATGGTTACAGGCTGAAGCTTTCTTT. Translating it yields CASSEWLQAEAFF. V is TRBV2 and J is TRBJ1-1, with D perhaps TRBD1 (5 bases). The CDR3 extends over 13 amino acids. The germline gives CDR1 SNHLY, CDR2 FYNNEI. V lost 2 bases to trimming and J lost 6 bases, with 10 bases between them.

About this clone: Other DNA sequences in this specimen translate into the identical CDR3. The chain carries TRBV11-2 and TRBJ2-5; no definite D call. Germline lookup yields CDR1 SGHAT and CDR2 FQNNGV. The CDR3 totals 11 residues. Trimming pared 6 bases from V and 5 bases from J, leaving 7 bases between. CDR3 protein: CASSLRETQYF. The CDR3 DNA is TGTGCCAGCAGTTTGAGGGAGACCCAGTACTTC.

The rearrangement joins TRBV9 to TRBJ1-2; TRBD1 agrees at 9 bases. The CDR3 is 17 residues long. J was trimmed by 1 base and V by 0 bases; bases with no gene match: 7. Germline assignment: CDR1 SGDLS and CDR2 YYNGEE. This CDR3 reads CASSVAGQGSYNYGYTF. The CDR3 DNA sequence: TGTGCCAGCAGCGTAGCGGGACAGGGCTCTTATAACTATGGCTACACCTTC.

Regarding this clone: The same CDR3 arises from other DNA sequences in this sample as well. CDR3 in DNA: TGTGCCATCAGTCAGAATACTGAAGCTTTCTTT. It is translated as CAISQNTEAFF. This chain connects TRBV10-3 to TRBJ1-1, with unresolved D. CDR1 is ENHRY, CDR2 SYGVKD, per germline. The CDR3 is made up of 11 amino acids. The V gene lost 5 bases and the J gene lost 5 bases, with 6 bases spanning the gap.

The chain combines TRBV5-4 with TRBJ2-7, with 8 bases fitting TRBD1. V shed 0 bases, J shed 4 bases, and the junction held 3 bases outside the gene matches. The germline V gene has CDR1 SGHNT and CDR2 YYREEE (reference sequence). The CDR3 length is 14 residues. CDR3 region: CASSLEGTGYEQYF. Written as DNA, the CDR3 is TGTGCCAGCAGCTTGGAGGGGACAGGATACGAGCAGTACTTC.

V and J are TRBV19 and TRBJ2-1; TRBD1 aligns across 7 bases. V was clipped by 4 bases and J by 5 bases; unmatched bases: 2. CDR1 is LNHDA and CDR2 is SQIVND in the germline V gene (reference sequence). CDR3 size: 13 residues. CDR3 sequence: CASSRGTDNEQFF. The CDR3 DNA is TGTGCCAGTAGTAGGGGGACAGACAATGAGCAGTTCTTC.

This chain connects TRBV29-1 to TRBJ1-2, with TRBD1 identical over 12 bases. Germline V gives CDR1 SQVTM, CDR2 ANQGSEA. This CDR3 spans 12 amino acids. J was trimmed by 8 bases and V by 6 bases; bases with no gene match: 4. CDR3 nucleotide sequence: TGCAGCGTGACCGGGACAGGGGGCGGCTACACCTTC. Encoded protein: CSVTGTGGGYTF.

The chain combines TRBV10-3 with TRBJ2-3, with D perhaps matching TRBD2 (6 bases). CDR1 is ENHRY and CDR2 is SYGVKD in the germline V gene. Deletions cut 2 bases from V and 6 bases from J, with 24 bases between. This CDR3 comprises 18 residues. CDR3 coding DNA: TGTGCCATCAGTGAGGCGAGCCGGGACTTTTCTTCGAGGGATACGCAGTATTTT. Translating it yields CAISEASRDFSSRDTQYF.